This T cell receptor beta chain was sequenced during a study of human T cells and chemical hapten exposure. Germline V gene sequence: CDR1 SGHTA, CDR2 FQGNSA. The CDR3 length is 16 residues. Germline trimming cut 5 bases from V and 5 bases from J; bases unmatched to any gene: 10. This clonotype came up once. TCRdb itself ran the RACE reads through MiXCR, one entry per CDR3 protein. Of about 64,000 distinct CDR3 sequences listed, approximately 9.9% were seen once; the top ten hold approximately 2.4%. Time point given: patch test 3, about 24 weeks after DPC sensitization. The treatment denotes: therapeutic diphenylcyclopropenone sensitization with weekly scalp DPC.

This TCR was recovered from a woman younger than 45 with alopecia areata. Some clones in this sample may be carry-over from other donors' samples. This specimen was whole blood, taken in connection with sensitization to the hapten diphenylcyclopropenone (DPC). The chain employs TRBV7-2 and TRBJ1-1; 11 positions match TRBD1. This chain's CDR3 is CASSHRGTGGFTEAFF. The CDR3, as DNA: TGTGCCAGCAGCCACCGAGGGACAGGGGGTTTTACTGAAGCTTTCTTT.